The present T cell receptor beta chain was sequenced within a study of regulatory T cells in long-lasting Graves disease. This clonotype was seen once. Sample time point: newly diagnosed GD, antithyroid drugs for less than 3 months. Preparation of the TCR library used RNA extracted from PBMCs. Assembly of TCR beta libraries relied on iRepertoire HTBI primers together with Arm-PCR of CDR3 regions. TCRdb itself ran the multiplex PCR reads through MiXCR, one entry per CDR3 protein. The data contain fewer than 550,000 distinct CDR3 sequences, 16% of them seen just once; the ten biggest clones take up roughly 25%. The same data also contributed to another study, on T cells in Graves' hyperthyroidism and ophthalmopathy. According to that study: When the TCR CDR3 underwent first-round RT-PCR, the HTBI primer set was used. In the analysis, a 13 V-J model separated ophthalmopathy from stable hyperthyroidism.

The sample here was peripheral blood mononuclear cells (PBMCs), taken at new diagnosis, from a patient treated with antithyroid drugs. This receptor was obtained from a woman aged 35-65 years with Graves disease.

The CDR3 reads CSAVPTSGGTDTQYF. As DNA, the CDR3 is TGCAGTGCCGTACCTACTAGCGGGGGAACAGATACGCAGTATTTT. The V call is TRBV20-1, the J call TRBJ2-3, with TRBD2 identical over 11 bases. With 6 bases clipped from V and 3 bases from J, the junction kept 8 bases outside the gene matches. CDR3 length: 15 amino acids. Germline-derived CDR1 and CDR2 are DFQATT and SNEGSKA (reference sequence).